The entry below describes one T cell receptor beta chain. Enrolled patients, whose metastatic non-small-cell lung cancer was chemo-refractory, received focal radiation plus CTLA-4 blockade with ipilimumab. The CDR3 totals 16 residues. V shed 5 bases and J 4 bases; nucleotides not matched to a gene: 11. Germline V gene data show CDR1 as SGHTA and CDR2 as FQGTGA. These data belong to a study of radiotherapy plus CTLA-4 blockade in lung cancer. Sequenced by immunoSEQ multiplex PCR; TCRdb stores in-frame clones only, minus some. This sample has over 80,000 clones, with 80% to 85% found just once. The J gene is TRBJ1-1, the V gene TRBV7-3, with 9 bases matching TRBD1. The source of this sequence is a human donor with non-small cell lung cancer who had stable disease on radiotherapy plus ipilimumab. The material sequenced was peripheral blood, taken from a patient treated with radiotherapy plus ipilimumab. The CDR3 spells CASSPSGGQGITEAFF. The CDR3 nucleotides are TGTGCCAGCAGCCCGTCTGGGGGACAGGGAATCACTGAAGCTTTCTTT.